This T cell receptor beta chain is from a study of T cells in women clearing cervical HPV infection. Comment on this clone: The read terminates 3 residues before the CDR3 end, so the remaining end is supplied by the germline J gene.

The repertoire was sequenced with immunoSEQ multiplex PCR; TCRdb's copy has only in-frame clones and lacks some. Reported are about 35,000 clones; the ten largest clones contain roughly 1.6%. The germline CDR1 and CDR2 sequences are MDHEN and SYDVKM. V lost 6 bases and J lost 0, with 15 bases in between. This CDR3 has 15 residues. The J gene is TRBJ2-7, the V gene TRBV28; the D gene is possibly TRBD1 (7 bases). This clonotype was obtained from a woman aged 18-70 years with a cervical HPV16 infection that either progressed to CIN3+ or cleared (not recorded which). Sequencing input: blood buffy coat. CDR3 amino acids: CASRQQGGFSYEQYF. CDR3 DNA (partial): TGTGCCAGCAGACAGCAGGGGGGTTTCTCCTACGAG.